This is a list of T cell receptor beta chains from one sample in a study of long-term antiretroviral therapy in people with HIV. Profiling relied on immunoSEQ multiplex PCR, and the TCRdb table lists in-frame clones only, not all of them. The data show roughly 16,000 clones, around 81% seen once. The sequencing here drew on unsorted PBMCs, taken 0.3 years before starting antiretroviral therapy. The source is a man aged 50 or older with HIV. CDR3s include the opening cysteine and the closing phenylalanine or tryptophan. The order of the fields is CDR3 DNA, CDR3 protein, V gene, D gene, clone size, J gene. D genes are given only for firm matches. Not every row has a clone size; where given, it reads once, few, many or a size class.

cdr3_nt: TGTGCCAGCAGCCCACCTAGGGGGACAGGGGTTGAAAAACTGTTTTTT; cdr3_aa: CASSPPRGTGVEKLFF; v_call: TRBV7-2; d_call: TRBD1; clone_size: NA; j_call: TRBJ1-4
cdr3_nt: TGTGCCAGCAGAGGGGCTAGCGGGAGTTACTACGAGCAGTACTTC; cdr3_aa: CASRGASGSYYEQYF; v_call: TRBV28; d_call: TRBD2; clone_size: NA; j_call: TRBJ2-7
cdr3_nt: TGTGCCAGCAGCCTTAATCCACGGAACACCATATATTTT; cdr3_aa: CASSLNPRNTIYF; v_call: TRBV28; d_call: NA; clone_size: NA; j_call: TRBJ1-3
cdr3_nt: TGTGCCAGCAGTTTACTCACAGTACTTAATAATTCACCCCTCCACTTT; cdr3_aa: CASSLLTVLNNSPLHF; v_call: TRBV28; d_call: NA; clone_size: medium-sized; j_call: TRBJ1-6
cdr3_nt: TGCGCCAGCAGCTCCTCAAGACAGGGCGGCTCCCACGAGCAGTACTTC; cdr3_aa: CASSSSRQGGSHEQYF; v_call: TRBV5-1; d_call: TRBD1; clone_size: once; j_call: TRBJ2-7
cdr3_nt: TGTGCCATCAGACCTCGGGACAGGGGAGGCAATGAGCAGTTCTTC; cdr3_aa: CAIRPRDRGGNEQFF; v_call: TRBV10-3; d_call: TRBD1; clone_size: NA; j_call: TRBJ2-1
cdr3_nt: TGTGCCAGCAGTTACTCACGGGAGTCTTCCTACGAGCAGTACTTC; cdr3_aa: CASSYSRESSYEQYF; v_call: TRBV6-5; d_call: NA; clone_size: NA; j_call: TRBJ2-7
cdr3_nt: TGCGCCAGCAGCGGCTCCTACGAGCAGTACTTC; cdr3_aa: CASSGSYEQYF; v_call: TRBV5-1; d_call: NA; clone_size: NA; j_call: TRBJ2-7
cdr3_nt: TGTGCCAGCAGCGTAGGACAGGGGAGTCCTGAGCAGTTCTTC; cdr3_aa: CASSVGQGSPEQFF; v_call: TRBV5-6; d_call: TRBD1; clone_size: NA; j_call: TRBJ2-1
cdr3_nt: TGCAGCGTTGCGATGGAGGGCCCGCGCGGTGAGCAGTTCTTC; cdr3_aa: CSVAMEGPRGEQFF; v_call: TRBV29-1; d_call: NA; clone_size: NA; j_call: TRBJ2-1
cdr3_nt: TGTGCCAGCAGTGAAGTGGCCAGCCTAGCCAAAAACATTCAGTACTTC; cdr3_aa: CASSEVASLAKNIQYF; v_call: TRBV6-1; d_call: NA; clone_size: NA; j_call: TRBJ2-4
cdr3_nt: TGTGCCAGCTCACCAGGGAGCCCGAAGGGAAAACTGTTTTTT; cdr3_aa: CASSPGSPKGKLFF; v_call: TRBV18; d_call: NA; clone_size: NA; j_call: TRBJ1-4
cdr3_nt: TGTGCCAGCTCACCATTTAATGACGGGACCCAGTACTTC; cdr3_aa: CASSPFNDGTQYF; v_call: TRBV18; d_call: NA; clone_size: NA; j_call: TRBJ2-5
cdr3_nt: TGTGCCAGCAGTACACCCCGGGACCCGGGACAGCAAAACTATGGCTACACCTTC; cdr3_aa: CASSTPRDPGQQNYGYTF; v_call: TRBV28; d_call: TRBD1; clone_size: NA; j_call: TRBJ1-2
cdr3_nt: TGTGCCACCCCCACAGAGGGAGATACGCAGTATTTT; cdr3_aa: CATPTEGDTQYF; v_call: TRBV5-4; d_call: NA; clone_size: NA; j_call: TRBJ2-3
cdr3_nt: TGTGCCAGCAGGGTGGACAGGAACACTGAAGCTTTCTTT; cdr3_aa: CASRVDRNTEAFF; v_call: TRBV2; d_call: NA; clone_size: NA; j_call: TRBJ1-1
cdr3_nt: TGTGCCAGCAGTTACTCGAGGGCCCAAAGGCCTGAGCAGTTCTTC; cdr3_aa: CASSYSRAQRPEQFF; v_call: TRBV6-6; d_call: NA; clone_size: NA; j_call: TRBJ2-1
cdr3_nt: TGCGCCAGCAGCTTGGGGTCGTCGACTGAGCAGTACTTC; cdr3_aa: CASSLGSSTEQYF; v_call: TRBV5-1; d_call: NA; clone_size: NA; j_call: TRBJ2-7
cdr3_nt: TGTGCCAGCAGCGTAGACAACCTACTCTATGGCTACACCTTC; cdr3_aa: CASSVDNLLYGYTF; v_call: TRBV9; d_call: NA; clone_size: NA; j_call: TRBJ1-2
cdr3_nt: TGCGCCAGCAGCTTTACCCCCGGTCAGAGCCTCTCTGGGGCCAACGTCCTGACTTTC; cdr3_aa: CASSFTPGQSLSGANVLTF; v_call: TRBV5-1; d_call: NA; clone_size: once; j_call: TRBJ2-6
cdr3_nt: TGTGCCAGCAGTTTACAAGGTTACAGGGCTTGGCCTGAAGCTTTCTTT; cdr3_aa: CASSLQGYRAWPEAFF; v_call: TRBV28; d_call: NA; clone_size: NA; j_call: TRBJ1-1
cdr3_nt: TGCGCCAGCAGCCTCCGACTCCAGGGGGCAACTAATGAAAAACTGTTTTTT; cdr3_aa: CASSLRLQGATNEKLFF; v_call: TRBV4-1; d_call: TRBD1; clone_size: NA; j_call: TRBJ1-4
cdr3_nt: TGTGCCAGCGTCTTCCAGCTGGTTACGCAGTATTTT; cdr3_aa: CASVFQLVTQYF; v_call: TRBV2; d_call: NA; clone_size: NA; j_call: TRBJ2-3
cdr3_nt: TGTGCCAGTGATACCGGGACAGGGGGCCCAGATACGCAGTATTTT; cdr3_aa: CASDTGTGGPDTQYF; v_call: TRBV19; d_call: TRBD1; clone_size: NA; j_call: TRBJ2-3
cdr3_nt: TGTGCCAGCAGTTTCTCGGCTAGCGGACACAATGAGCAGTTCTTC; cdr3_aa: CASSFSASGHNEQFF; v_call: TRBV27; d_call: TRBD2; clone_size: NA; j_call: TRBJ2-1
cdr3_nt: TGTGCCAGCAGGGTAGCGGGAGGGATGGATACGCAGTATTTT; cdr3_aa: CASRVAGGMDTQYF; v_call: TRBV2; d_call: TRBD2; clone_size: once; j_call: TRBJ2-3
cdr3_nt: TGCGCCAGCAGCCCTTCTGGAAGCGGGACAGGGGGATCCCCCCTCCACTTT; cdr3_aa: CASSPSGSGTGGSPLHF; v_call: TRBV4-3; d_call: TRBD1; clone_size: few; j_call: TRBJ1-6
cdr3_nt: TGTGCCAGCAGTTCTGGGAGGGAGGCCGGGGAGCTGTTTTTT; cdr3_aa: CASSSGREAGELFF; v_call: TRBV28; d_call: TRBD2; clone_size: NA; j_call: TRBJ2-2
cdr3_nt: TGTGCCAGCAGCTTAGACAGGAACACTGAAGCTTTCTTT; cdr3_aa: CASSLDRNTEAFF; v_call: TRBV11-3; d_call: NA; clone_size: NA; j_call: TRBJ1-1
cdr3_nt: TGTGCCAGCAGCCCCCCCACCCCAATGCAGTATTTT; cdr3_aa: CASSPPTPMQYF; v_call: TRBV7-9; d_call: NA; clone_size: NA; j_call: TRBJ2-3
cdr3_nt: TGTGCCAGCAGTACCCCAGGACAGGGGGACTACGAGCAGTACTTC; cdr3_aa: CASSTPGQGDYEQYF; v_call: TRBV2; d_call: TRBD1; clone_size: NA; j_call: TRBJ2-7
cdr3_nt: TGTGCTAGCAGCTTAGTTCCGGGACAGGGGTCCTCGCGGGAGACCCAGTACTTC; cdr3_aa: CASSLVPGQGSSRETQYF; v_call: TRBV7-7; d_call: TRBD1; clone_size: NA; j_call: TRBJ2-5
cdr3_nt: TGCGCCAGCAGCTTGGAGTACCAAGAGACCCAGTACTTC; cdr3_aa: CASSLEYQETQYF; v_call: TRBV5-1; d_call: NA; clone_size: NA; j_call: TRBJ2-5
cdr3_nt: TGTGCCAGCAGTTCTTACGGCGGGTCCCTCTACTCTGGAAACACCATATATTTT; cdr3_aa: CASSSYGGSLYSGNTIYF; v_call: TRBV27; d_call: NA; clone_size: NA; j_call: TRBJ1-3